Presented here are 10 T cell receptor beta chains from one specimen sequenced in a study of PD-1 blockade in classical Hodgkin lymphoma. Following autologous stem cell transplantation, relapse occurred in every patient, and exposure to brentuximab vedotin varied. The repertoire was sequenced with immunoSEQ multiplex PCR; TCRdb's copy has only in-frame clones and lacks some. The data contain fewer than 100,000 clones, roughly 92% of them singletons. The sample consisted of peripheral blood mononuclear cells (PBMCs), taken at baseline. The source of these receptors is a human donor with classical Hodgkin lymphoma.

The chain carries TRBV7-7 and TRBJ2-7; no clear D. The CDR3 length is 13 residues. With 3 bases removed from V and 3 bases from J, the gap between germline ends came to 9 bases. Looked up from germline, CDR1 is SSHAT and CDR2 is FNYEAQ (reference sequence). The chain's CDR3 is CASSFGRSYEQYF. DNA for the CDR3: TGTGCCAGCAGCTTCGGTAGGAGCTACGAGCAGTACTTC.

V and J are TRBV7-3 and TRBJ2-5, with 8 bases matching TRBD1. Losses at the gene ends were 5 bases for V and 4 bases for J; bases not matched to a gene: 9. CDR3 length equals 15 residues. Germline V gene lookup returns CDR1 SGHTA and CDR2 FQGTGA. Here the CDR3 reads CASSPGQGAVETQYF. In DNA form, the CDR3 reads TGTGCCAGCAGCCCCGGACAGGGAGCCGTAGAGACCCAGTACTTC.

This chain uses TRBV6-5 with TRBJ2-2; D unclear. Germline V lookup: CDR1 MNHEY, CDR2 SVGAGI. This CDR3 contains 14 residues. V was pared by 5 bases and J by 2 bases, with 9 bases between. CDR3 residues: CASSRKRNTGELFF. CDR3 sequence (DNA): TGTGCCAGCAGTCGAAAAAGAAACACCGGGGAGCTGTTTTTT.

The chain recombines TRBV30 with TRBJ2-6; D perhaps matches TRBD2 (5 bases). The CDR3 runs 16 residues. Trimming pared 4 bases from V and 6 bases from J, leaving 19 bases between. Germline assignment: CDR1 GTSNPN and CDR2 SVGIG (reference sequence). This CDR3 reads CAWTRGYSLVANVLTF. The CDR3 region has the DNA TGTGCCTGGACGCGCGGGTACAGCTTAGTGGCCAACGTCCTGACTTTC.

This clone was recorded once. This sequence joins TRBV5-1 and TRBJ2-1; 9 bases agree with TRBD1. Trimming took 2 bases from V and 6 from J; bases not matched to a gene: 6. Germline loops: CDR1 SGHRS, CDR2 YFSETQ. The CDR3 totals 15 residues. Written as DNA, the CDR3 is TGCGCCAGCAGCTTCCGGGACAGGGTCGGCAATGAGCAGTTCTTC. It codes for CASSFRDRVGNEQFF.

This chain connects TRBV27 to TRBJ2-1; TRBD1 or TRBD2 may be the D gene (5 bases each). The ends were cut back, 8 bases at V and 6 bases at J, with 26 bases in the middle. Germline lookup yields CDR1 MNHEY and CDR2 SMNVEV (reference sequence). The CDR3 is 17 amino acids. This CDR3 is CASLSTRPGSGINEQFF. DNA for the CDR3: TGTGCCAGCCTGAGCACACGCCCAGGGTCGGGGATCAATGAGCAGTTCTTC.

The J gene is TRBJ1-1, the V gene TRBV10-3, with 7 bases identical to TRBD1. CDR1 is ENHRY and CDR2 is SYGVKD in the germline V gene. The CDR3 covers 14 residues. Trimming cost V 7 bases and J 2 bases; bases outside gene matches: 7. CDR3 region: CAITATGFNTEAFF. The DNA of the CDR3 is TGTGCCATCACCGCGACAGGGTTTAACACTGAAGCTTTCTTT.

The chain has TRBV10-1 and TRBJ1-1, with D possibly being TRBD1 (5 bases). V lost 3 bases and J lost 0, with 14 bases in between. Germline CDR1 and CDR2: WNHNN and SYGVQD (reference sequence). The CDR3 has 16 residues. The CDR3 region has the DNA TGCGCCAGCAGTGATACCGGGGCTTCGATGAACACTGAAGCTTTCTTT. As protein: CASSDTGASMNTEAFF.

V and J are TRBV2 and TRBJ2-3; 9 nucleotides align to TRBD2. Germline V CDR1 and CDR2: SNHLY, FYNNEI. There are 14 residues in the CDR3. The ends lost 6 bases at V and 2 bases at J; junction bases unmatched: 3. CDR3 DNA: TGTGCCAGCAGCAGACTAGCGGCCACAGATACGCAGTATTTT. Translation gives CASSRLAATDTQYF.

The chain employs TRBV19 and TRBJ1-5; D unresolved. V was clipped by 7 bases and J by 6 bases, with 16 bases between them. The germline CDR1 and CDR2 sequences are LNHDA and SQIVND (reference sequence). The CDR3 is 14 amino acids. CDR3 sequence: CASNSFYPPQPQHF. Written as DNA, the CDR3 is TGTGCCAGTAACTCCTTCTACCCCCCTCAGCCCCAGCATTTT.